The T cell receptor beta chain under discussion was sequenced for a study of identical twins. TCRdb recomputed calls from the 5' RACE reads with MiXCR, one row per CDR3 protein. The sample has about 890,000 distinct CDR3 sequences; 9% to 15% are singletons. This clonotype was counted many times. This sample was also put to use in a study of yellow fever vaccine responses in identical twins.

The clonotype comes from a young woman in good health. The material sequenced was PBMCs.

The DNA for the CDR3 is TGTGCCATCAGTGACGGGGGTGAGCAGTTCTTC. Translating it yields CAISDGGEQFF. V gene TRBV10-3 combines with J gene TRBJ2-1, with D perhaps TRBD2 (6 bases). The CDR3 has 11 amino acids. Trimming pared 3 bases from V and 9 bases from J, leaving 6 bases between. The germline V gene has CDR1 ENHRY and CDR2 SYGVKD.